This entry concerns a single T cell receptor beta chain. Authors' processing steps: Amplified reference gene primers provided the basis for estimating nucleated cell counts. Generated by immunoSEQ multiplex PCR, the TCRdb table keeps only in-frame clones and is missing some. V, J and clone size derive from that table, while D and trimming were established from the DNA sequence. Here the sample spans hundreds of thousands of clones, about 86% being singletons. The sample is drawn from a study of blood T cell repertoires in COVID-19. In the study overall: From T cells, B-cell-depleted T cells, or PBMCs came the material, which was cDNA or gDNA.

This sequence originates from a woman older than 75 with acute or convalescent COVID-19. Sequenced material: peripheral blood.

This CDR3 is CASSSPGTSGGSDEQFF. As DNA, the CDR3 is TGCGCCAGCAGCTCCCCCGGGACTAGCGGGGGGTCGGATGAGCAGTTCTTC. The rearrangement joins TRBV4-1 to TRBJ2-1, with TRBD2 matching 15 bases. This CDR3 has 17 amino acids. Germline CDR1 and CDR2: MGHRA and YSYEKL. The V segment lost 5 bases and the J segment 8 bases; nucleotides outside the gene matches: 10.